The 16 T cell receptor beta chains in this list originate from one sample, sequenced in a study of blood T cell repertoires in COVID-19. Using immunoSEQ multiplex PCR, the repertoire was profiled, and TCRdb retains in-frame clones only, with some absent. This repertoire shows approximately 220,000 clones, around 90% found once; its top ten account for over 0.95%. Sequencing was carried out using PBMCs or T cells enriched from blood (not recorded which). The receptors here all came from a man aged 25-40 years who had recovered from COVID-19.

The CDR3 loop reads CASSPQGLTEAFF. The CDR3 DNA sequence: TGTGCCAGCAGTCCTCAGGGTCTCACTGAAGCTTTCTTT. The chain couples TRBV2 to TRBJ1-1, with a tentative D call TRBD1 (5 bases). The CDR3 consists of 13 residues. V shed 5 bases and J shed 4 bases, with 11 bases lying between them. Germline V CDR1 and CDR2: SNHLY, FYNNEI. Full variable domain (missing parts from reference TRBV2 and TRBJ1-1): EPEVTQTPSHQVTQMGQEVILRCVPISNHLYFYWYRQILGQKVEFLVSFYNNEISEKSEIFDDQFSVERPDGSNFTLKIRSTKLEDSAMYFCASSPQGLTEAFFGQGTRLTVV.

V usage is TRBV4-1 and J usage is TRBJ1-1, with a weak D call TRBD1 (6 bases). CDR1 is MGHRA, CDR2 YSYEKL, per germline. With 7 bases removed from V and 1 base from J, the gap between germline ends came to 16 bases. This CDR3 is built from 15 residues. DNA of the CDR3: TGCGCCAGCATACAGGGATCCGGATGGAACACTGAAGCTTTCTTT. This sequence encodes CASIQGSGWNTEAFF.

The rearrangement uses TRBV5-1 and TRBJ2-1; 9 nucleotides align to TRBD1. The CDR3 length is 16 residues. From germline, CDR1 is SGHRS and CDR2 YFSETQ. Trimming removed 4 bases from V and 7 bases from J; junction bases left unmatched: 12. CDR3 nucleotide sequence: TGCGCCAGCAGCCCTAGACCGGGACAGGGTAAAAATGAGCAGTTCTTC. Its translation: CASSPRPGQGKNEQFF.

The V gene is TRBV7-2, the J gene TRBJ2-5, with TRBD2 as a possible D gene (6 bases). The CDR3 runs 15 residues. Germline assignment: CDR1 SGHTA and CDR2 FQGNSA. The V end lost 1 base, the J end lost 5 bases, and 14 bases lay between the germline ends. In DNA form, the CDR3 reads TGTGCCAGCAGCTTAGTGGGTCGGGAGCGGGAGACCCAGTACTTC. Translating gives CASSLVGRERETQYF.

The chain couples TRBV7-9 to TRBJ2-5, with D possibly being TRBD1 (6 bases). This CDR3 is built from 15 residues. Germline values: CDR1 SEHNR, CDR2 FQNEAQ (reference sequence). V was cut by 1 base and J by 3 bases, with 12 bases left in between. The DNA of the CDR3 is TGTGCCAGCAGCTTAGTCGGCAGGGGAGAAGAGACCCAGTACTTC. As protein: CASSLVGRGEETQYF.

CDR3 in amino acids: CASSQGTSNSNQPQHF. The CDR3 coding sequence is TGTGCCAGCAGCCAAGGGACATCGAATAGCAATCAGCCCCAGCATTTT. This chain links TRBV3-1 (or the pseudogene TRBV3-2) with TRBJ1-5, with a weak D call TRBD1 (5 bases). From germline, CDR1 is LGHDT and CDR2 YNNKEL (reference sequence). The CDR3 sequence is 16 residues long. Trimming removed 1 base at V and 0 bases at J, with 10 bases between.

This chain links TRBV28 with TRBJ1-4; 9 bases match TRBD1. Looked up from germline, CDR1 is MDHEN and CDR2 is SYDVKM. This CDR3 region has 17 residues. V gave up 4 bases and J gave up 0 bases; unmatched junction bases: 6. The CDR3 bases are TGTGCCAGCAGTTATGACAGGGGGGATGCAACTAATGAAAAACTGTTTTTT. This codes for CASSYDRGDATNEKLFF.

This rearrangement joins TRBV5-1 to TRBJ1-1; D might be TRBD1 (6 bases). The V end lost 5 bases, the J end lost 1 base, and 9 bases lay between the germline ends. CDR3 length equals 13 residues. The V gene's germline CDR1 is SGHRS and CDR2 YFSETQ. The CDR3 is CASRTGTNTEAFF. CDR3 coding DNA: TGCGCCAGCAGGACAGGAACGAACACTGAAGCTTTCTTT.

The V gene is TRBV7-2, the J gene TRBJ1-2; D gene ambiguous. Germline lookup yields CDR1 SGHTA and CDR2 FQGNSA. V was pared by 1 base and J by 4 bases, with 7 bases between. This CDR3 spans 13 amino acids. The CDR3 DNA reads TGTGCCAGCAGCTTAGACCTTAGCTATGGCTACACCTTC. Amino acids: CASSLDLSYGYTF.

The chain couples TRBV3-1 (or the pseudogene TRBV3-2) to TRBJ2-1; TRBD1 might be the D (5 bases). CDR1 is LGHDT and CDR2 is YNNKEL in the germline V gene (reference sequence). V was pared by 3 bases and J by 4 bases, with 16 bases between. This CDR3 is built from 16 residues. The CDR3 nucleotides read TGTGCCAGCAGCCAGGATGGGGCTAGGACATACAATGAGCAGTTCTTC. It translates to CASSQDGARTYNEQFF.

The chain recombines TRBV5-1 with TRBJ2-7; 10 bases align to TRBD1. The ends lost 4 bases at V and 2 bases at J; junction bases unmatched: 3. Germline V lookup: CDR1 SGHRS, CDR2 YFSETQ. The CDR3 consists of 14 residues. CDR3 bases: TGCGCCAGCAGCCGAGGACAGGGGGCCTACGAGCAGTACTTC. It codes for CASSRGQGAYEQYF.

The rearrangement joins TRBV28 to TRBJ1-4, with D maybe TRBD1 (5 bases). From germline, CDR1 is MDHEN and CDR2 SYDVKM. Trimming stripped 7 bases from V and 4 bases from J, with 16 bases between. The CDR3 spans 15 residues. This chain's CDR3 is CASTPGQGHNEKLFF. In nucleotides, the CDR3 is TGTGCCAGCACCCCTGGGCAAGGACATAATGAAAAACTGTTTTTT. Supplemented by reference TRBV28 and TRBJ1-4, the full variable domain reads DVKVTQSSRYLVKRTGEKVFLECVQDMDHENMFWYRQDPGLGLRLIYFSYDVKMKEKGDIPEGYSVSREKKERFSLILESASTNQTSMYLCASTPGQGHNEKLFFGSGTQLSVL.

The chain couples TRBV6-4 to TRBJ2-2, with a tentative D call TRBD1 (6 bases). CDR1 MRHNA and CDR2 SNTAGT come from the germline V gene. The CDR3 loop spans 18 amino acids. The germline V and J ends were trimmed by 5 bases and 3 bases, with 22 bases remaining between them. In DNA form, the CDR3 reads TGTGCCAGCAGTCCGCCGAGAAACAGGGTGCTGTACACCGGGGAGCTGTTTTTT. It codes for CASSPPRNRVLYTGELFF.

The chain has TRBV11-2 and TRBJ2-6, with 8 bases lining up with TRBD1. CDR3 length equals 17 residues. Germline values: CDR1 SGHAT, CDR2 FQNNGV. The ends lost 1 base at V and 0 bases at J; junction bases unmatched: 2. DNA of the CDR3: TGTGCCAGCAGCTTAGGGGACAGGTTCTCTGGGGCCAACGTCCTGACTTTC. Residues: CASSLGDRFSGANVLTF.

V and J are TRBV2 and TRBJ1-5; 8 positions agree with TRBD1. Trimming took 5 bases from V and 4 from J; bases not matched to a gene: 7. Per germline, CDR1 SNHLY and CDR2 FYNNEI. This CDR3 is built from 15 residues. The CDR3 coding sequence is TGTGCCAGCAGTAAGGGACAGGACCATAATCAGCCCCAGCATTTT. It encodes CASSKGQDHNQPQHF.

This clone turned up a few times. The gene calls are TRBV4-3 and TRBJ2-1; 13 bases align to TRBD2. This CDR3 contains 15 residues. Germline V gene data show CDR1 as LGHNA and CDR2 as YSLEER. Losses at the gene ends were 4 bases for V and 8 bases for J; bases not matched to a gene: 5. Written as DNA, the CDR3 is TGCGCCAGCAGCCCCGGGACTAGCGGGATTGATGAGCAGTTCTTC. It is translated as CASSPGTSGIDEQFF.